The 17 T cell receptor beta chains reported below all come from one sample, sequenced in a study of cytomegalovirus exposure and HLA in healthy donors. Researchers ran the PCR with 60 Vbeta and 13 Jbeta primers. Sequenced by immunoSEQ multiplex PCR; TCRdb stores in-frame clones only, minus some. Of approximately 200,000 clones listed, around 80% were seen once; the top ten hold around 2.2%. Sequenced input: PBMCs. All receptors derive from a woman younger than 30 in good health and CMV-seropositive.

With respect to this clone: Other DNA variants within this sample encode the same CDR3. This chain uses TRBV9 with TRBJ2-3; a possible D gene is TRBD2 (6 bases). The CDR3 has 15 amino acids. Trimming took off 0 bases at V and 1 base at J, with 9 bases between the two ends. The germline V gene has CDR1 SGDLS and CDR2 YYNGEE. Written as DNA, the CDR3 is TGTGCCAGCAGCGTAGGGGGCGGGGGCACAGATACGCAGTATTTT. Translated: CASSVGGGGTDTQYF.

For the CDR3, the DNA is TGTGCCAGCAGCCGCGGATTGGGCTATGGCTACACCTTC. Its protein product is CASSRGLGYGYTF. This sequence joins TRBV6-5 and TRBJ1-2; no clear D. V lost 6 bases, J lost 4 bases, and 12 bases lay in between. CDR3 length: 13 amino acids. Per germline, CDR1 MNHEY and CDR2 SVGAGI.

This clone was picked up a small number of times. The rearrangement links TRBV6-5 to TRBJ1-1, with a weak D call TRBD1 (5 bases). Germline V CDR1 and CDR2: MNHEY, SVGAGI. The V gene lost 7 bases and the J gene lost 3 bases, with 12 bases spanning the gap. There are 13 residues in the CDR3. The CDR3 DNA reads TGTGCCAGCATCCTGGGGGGGGACACTGAAGCTTTCTTT. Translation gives CASILGGDTEAFF.

In DNA, the CDR3 is TGTGCCAGTAGTATCGGACAGGGTTACGAGCAGTACTTC. This gives the protein CASSIGQGYEQYF. The genes are TRBV19 and TRBJ2-7, with 8 bases that match TRBD1. The V gene end was trimmed by 3 bases and the J gene end by 4 bases; junction bases not matched to a gene: 2. There are 13 residues in the CDR3. Germline assignment: CDR1 LNHDA and CDR2 SQIVND (reference sequence).

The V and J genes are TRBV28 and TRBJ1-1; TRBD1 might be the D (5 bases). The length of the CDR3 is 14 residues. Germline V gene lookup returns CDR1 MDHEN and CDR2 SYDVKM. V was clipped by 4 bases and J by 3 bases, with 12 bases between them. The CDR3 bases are TGTGCCAGCAGTTCGCAGGGTGGGGACACTGAAGCTTTCTTT. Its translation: CASSSQGGDTEAFF.

The CDR3 reads CASSPSGGDYNEQFF. The CDR3 DNA is TGTGCCAGCAGCCCGAGCGGGGGCGACTACAATGAGCAGTTCTTC. V usage is TRBV5-4 and J usage is TRBJ2-1; 8 bases match TRBD2. With V trimmed by 4 bases and J by 3 bases, 6 bases remained unmatched. The germline CDR1 and CDR2 sequences are SGHNT and YYREEE (reference sequence). The CDR3 runs 15 residues.

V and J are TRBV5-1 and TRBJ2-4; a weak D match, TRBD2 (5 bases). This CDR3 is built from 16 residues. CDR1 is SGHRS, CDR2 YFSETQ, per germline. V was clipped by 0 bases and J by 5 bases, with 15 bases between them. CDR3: CASSLGATPRENIQYF. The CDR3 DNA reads TGCGCCAGCAGCTTGGGGGCCACACCGAGGGAAAACATTCAGTACTTC.

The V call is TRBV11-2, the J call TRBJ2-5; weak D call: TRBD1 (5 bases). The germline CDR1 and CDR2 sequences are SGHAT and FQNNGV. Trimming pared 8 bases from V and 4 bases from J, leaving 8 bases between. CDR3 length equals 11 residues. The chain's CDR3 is CASARGETQYF. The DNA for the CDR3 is TGTGCCAGCGCTAGGGGAGAGACCCAGTACTTC.

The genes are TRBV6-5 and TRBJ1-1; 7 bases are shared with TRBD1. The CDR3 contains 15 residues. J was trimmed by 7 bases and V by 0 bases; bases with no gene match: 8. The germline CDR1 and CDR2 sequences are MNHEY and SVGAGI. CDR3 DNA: TGTGCCAGCAGTTACTCGGAGACAGGGACCGGTGAAGCTTTCTTT. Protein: CASSYSETGTGEAFF.

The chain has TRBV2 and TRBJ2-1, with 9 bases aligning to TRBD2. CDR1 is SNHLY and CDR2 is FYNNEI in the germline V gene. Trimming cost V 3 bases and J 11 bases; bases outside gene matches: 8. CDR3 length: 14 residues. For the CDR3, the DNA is TGTGCCAGCAGTGAGGGGCGTGCGGGGGGGCAGCAGTTCTTC. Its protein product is CASSEGRAGGQQFF.

This CDR3 reads CASTPGGGDTQYF. The CDR3 DNA sequence: TGTGCCAGCACCCCGGGAGGCGGAGATACGCAGTATTTT. The chain links TRBV9 to TRBJ2-3, with 7 nucleotides matching TRBD2. Germline CDR1 reads SGDLS; CDR2 reads YYNGEE. This CDR3 has 13 residues. Trimming cost V 6 bases and J 5 bases; bases outside gene matches: 6.

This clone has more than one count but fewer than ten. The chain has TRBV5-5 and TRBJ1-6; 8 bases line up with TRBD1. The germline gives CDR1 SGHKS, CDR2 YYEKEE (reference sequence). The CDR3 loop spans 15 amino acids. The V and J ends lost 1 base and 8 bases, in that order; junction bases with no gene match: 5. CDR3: CASSLPDRGDSPLHF. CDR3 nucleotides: TGTGCCAGCAGCTTGCCTGACAGGGGTGATTCACCCCTCCACTTT.

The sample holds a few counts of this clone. The CDR3 loop is CASSEDVGAGYQETQYF. For the CDR3, the DNA is TGTGCCAGCAGTGAAGACGTTGGAGCGGGGTACCAAGAGACCCAGTACTTC. This chain links TRBV2 with TRBJ2-5, with 7 positions matching TRBD2. Germline CDR1 and CDR2: SNHLY and FYNNEI. Trimming cost V 1 base and J 0 bases; bases outside gene matches: 8. The CDR3 loop spans 17 amino acids.

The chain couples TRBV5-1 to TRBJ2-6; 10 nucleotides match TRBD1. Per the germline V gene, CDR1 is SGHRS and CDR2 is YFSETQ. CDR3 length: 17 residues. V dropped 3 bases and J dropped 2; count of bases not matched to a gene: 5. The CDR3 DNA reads TGCGCCAGCAGCTGGGACAGGGGCCGACCTGGGGCCAACGTCCTGACTTTC. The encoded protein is CASSWDRGRPGANVLTF.

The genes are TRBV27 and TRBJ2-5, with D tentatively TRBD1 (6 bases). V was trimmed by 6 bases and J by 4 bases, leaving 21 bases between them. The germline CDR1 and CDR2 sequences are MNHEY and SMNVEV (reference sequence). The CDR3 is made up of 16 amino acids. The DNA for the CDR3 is TGTGCCAGCAGCCCAGTTATGGGTCACAGGGTAGAGACCCAGTACTTC. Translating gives CASSPVMGHRVETQYF.

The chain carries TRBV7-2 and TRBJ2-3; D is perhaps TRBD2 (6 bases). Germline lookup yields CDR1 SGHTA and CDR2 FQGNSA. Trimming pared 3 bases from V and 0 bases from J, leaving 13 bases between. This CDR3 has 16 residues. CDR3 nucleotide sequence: TGTGCCAGCAGCTTTGGAGGCGGGACTAGCACAGATACGCAGTATTTT. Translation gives CASSFGGGTSTDTQYF.

The CDR3 spells CASSPTLGAYGYTF. CDR3 in DNA: TGTGCCAGCAGCCCCACGCTGGGGGCCTATGGCTACACCTTC. The genes are TRBV7-9 and TRBJ1-2; D may be TRBD1 (6 bases). This CDR3 is 14 amino acids long. V shed 5 bases and J shed 4 bases, with 14 bases lying between them. Germline-derived CDR1 and CDR2 are SEHNR and FQNEAQ (reference sequence).